A selection of T cell receptor beta chains follows, all from one sample in a study of blood T cell repertoires in COVID-19. Assay used: immunoSEQ multiplex PCR; TCRdb lists only in-frame clones, some missing. The sample has 200,000 or so clones, 75% to 90% seen once. The sample comprised peripheral blood. The receptors originated from a human donor in a cohort sampled during active COVID-19. Both conserved end residues are part of each CDR3. A clone size is listed for some rows: how often the clone was seen (once, few, many), or a class if it is expanded.

clone size	V gene	J gene	CDR3 protein
-	TRBV6-2/TRBV6-3	TRBJ2-7	CASSLLKGRPYYEQYF
-	TRBV19	TRBJ2-5	CASSLGQGGETQYF
-	TRBV9	TRBJ2-3	CASSVDSSGSTDTQYF
-	TRBV7-2	TRBJ2-3	CASSWSGRGPDTQYF
once	TRBV19	TRBJ2-5	CASSPGLAGRETQYF
-	TRBV15	TRBJ1-4	CATSSQRFTGMGEKLFF
-	TRBV7-2	TRBJ2-4	CASSLGRNIQYF
once	TRBV5-1	TRBJ2-1	CASSALTSGSEQFF
-	TRBV10-1	TRBJ1-5	CASSVSPGHLTPNQPQHF
-	TRBV4-2	TRBJ1-2	CASSQDYGDYGYTF
-	TRBV7-2	TRBJ2-3	CASSLYAGAVDTQYF
-	TRBV9	TRBJ2-3	CASSPGGLAGRGDTQYF
-	TRBV9	TRBJ1-1	CASSRGAGLSTEAFF
-	TRBV7-9	TRBJ1-1	CASSLQGMNTEAFF
-	TRBV7-9	TRBJ2-1	CASSPDGTRNEQFF
-	TRBV7-2	TRBJ2-7	CASSLEAGLGEQYF
-	TRBV5-1	TRBJ2-5	CASSRGLAEETQYF
-	TRBV10-3	TRBJ2-5	CAISDPGDSKETQYF
-	TRBV7-4	TRBJ2-3	CASSGKGLAGFGDTQYF
-	TRBV5-1	TRBJ2-1	CASSLKGGRAFDNEQFF
-	TRBV7-2	TRBJ2-7	CASSLRLAGGYEQYF
-	TRBV7-8	TRBJ1-2	CASSPSSADRGYGYTF
-	TRBV9	TRBJ2-5	CASSVGSGETQYF
once	TRBV29-1	TRBJ1-6	CSVADSSLNSPLHF
-	TRBV30	TRBJ2-5	CASSQGAAETQYF
-	TRBV7-3	TRBJ2-5	CASSYTGTSETQYF
-	TRBV7-3	TRBJ2-7	CASSPGTFQQYF
-	TRBV19	TRBJ2-7	CASSIVRDSYEQYF
-	TRBV7-2	TRBJ1-2	CASSSDRVGYGYTF
-	TRBV28	TRBJ1-2	CASRSRGGFLYGYTF
once	TRBV12-3/TRBV12-4	TRBJ1-6	CASSFGENSPLHF
few	TRBV6-2/TRBV6-3	TRBJ1-1	CASSFLPGLEAFF
-	TRBV6-2/TRBV6-3	TRBJ2-7	CASSQGVEQYF
-	TRBV30	TRBJ1-2	CAWRSRFADYGYTF
-	TRBV4-1	TRBJ1-2	CASSPSRVIYGYTF
few	TRBV11-3	TRBJ2-1	CASADRTSGYNEQFF
-	TRBV5-5	TRBJ2-1	CASSYFPGPGGEQFF
once	TRBV5-1	TRBJ2-2	CASSLRLEHAGELFF
-	TRBV30	TRBJ1-1	CAWNLGGGAEAFF
few	TRBV19	TRBJ2-7	CATMDRAYEQYF